This T cell receptor beta chain is drawn from a study of shared clonotypes between healthy human individuals. Naive CD8 cells lacked CD45RO, underwent positive selection for CCR7 and left out terminally differentiated effector memory CD45RA+ cells. Study-wide results and limits: Donors were few, which limited the genetic and exposure-history diversity represented. A few donors had around 5% of their naive CD4 clonotypes in common.

The method was immunoSEQ multiplex PCR; TCRdb's version includes in-frame clones alone and lacks a portion of them. The data show just over 2,000,000 clones, about 95% seen once. The germline V gene has CDR1 SGHRS and CDR2 YFSETQ. The CDR3 runs 14 residues. J gave up 6 bases and V 5 bases, and 5 bases lay outside the gene matches. As regards this clone: The antigen remains unidentified. Other DNA sequences of this sample code for an identical CDR3.

The clonotype was recovered from a man younger than 35 in good health. The chain employs TRBV5-1 and TRBJ2-1, with TRBD2 matching over 10 bases. Sequencing was done on a sample of naive CD8+ T cells sorted from blood. In DNA, the CDR3 is TGCGCCAGCAGTCTAGCGGGGGCTCCCAATGAGCAGTTCTTC. Residues: CASSLAGAPNEQFF. The whole variable domain, remainder taken from reference TRBV5-1 and TRBJ2-1, is KAGVTQTPRYLIKTRGQQVTLSCSPISGHRSVSWYQQTPGQGLQFLFEYFSETQRNKGNFPGRFSGRQFSNSRSEMNVSTLELGDSALYLCASSLAGAPNEQFFGPGTRLTVL.